The next 20 T cell receptor beta chains were all read from a single sample in a study of a mutant IDH1 vaccine in newly diagnosed glioma. These receptors lack a known antigen. Generated by immunoSEQ multiplex PCR, the TCRdb table keeps only in-frame clones and is missing some. The sample records approximately 80,000 clones, approximately 80% being singletons. Regarding time point: week 47, end of study. Doses comprised 300 ug of mutant IDH1 20-mer peptide each, plus topical imiquimod. The material sequenced was PBMCs, taken from a glioma patient whose treatment included an IDH1 peptide vaccine. The origin of the receptors is a man in his forties with glioma.

This clone was observed once. The V call is TRBV4-3, the J call TRBJ1-2; TRBD1 aligns across 10 bases. Germline lookup yields CDR1 LGHNA and CDR2 YSLEER. Trimming removed 4 bases from V and 7 bases from J; junction bases left unmatched: 3. The CDR3 has 13 amino acids. Here the CDR3 DNA reads TGCGCCAGCAGCCGTCGGGACAGGGGTGGCTACACCTTC. It codes for CASSRRDRGGYTF.

With regard to this clone: Other DNA sequences from this sample encode an identical CDR3 as well. The rearrangement uses TRBV20-1 and TRBJ2-7; D is ambiguous. Trimming shortened V by 3 bases and J by 0 bases, and 3 bases separated the two germline ends. There are 11 residues in the CDR3. Germline values: CDR1 DFQATT, CDR2 SNEGSKA (reference sequence). CDR3 nucleotide sequence: TGCAGTGCTAGCACCTCCTACGAGCAGTACTTC. Its translation: CSASTSYEQYF.

This clone was detected only a few times. The chain uses TRBV7-9 and TRBJ2-2, with 8 bases fitting TRBD2. V dropped 5 bases and J dropped 0; count of bases not matched to a gene: 5. CDR1 SEHNR and CDR2 FQNEAQ come from the germline V gene (reference sequence). This CDR3 comprises 16 residues. CDR3 bases: TGTGCCAGCAGCCTTAGACTAGCGTCGAACACCGGGGAGCTGTTTTTT. It translates to CASSLRLASNTGELFF.

This rearrangement joins TRBV27 to TRBJ2-7; no clear D. With 3 bases removed from V and 0 bases from J, the gap between germline ends came to 6 bases. CDR3 size: 13 residues. CDR1 MNHEY and CDR2 SMNVEV come from the germline V gene (reference sequence). The CDR3 DNA is TGTGCCAGCAGTTTGGGTTTCTCCTACGAGCAGTACTTC. Its protein is CASSLGFSYEQYF.

This chain uses TRBV6-5 with TRBJ1-4, with a possible D match to TRBD1 (5 bases). Germline loops: CDR1 MNHEY, CDR2 SVGAGI. The CDR3 sequence is 16 residues long. The ends were cut back, 1 base at V and 10 bases at J, with 19 bases in the middle. The CDR3 loop is CASSYFETARRGKLFF. CDR3 sequence (DNA): TGTGCCAGCAGTTACTTCGAGACAGCAAGAAGGGGAAAACTGTTTTTT.

V usage is TRBV7-6 and J usage is TRBJ2-5; the D gene is possibly TRBD2 (7 bases). Germline V lookup: CDR1 SGHVS, CDR2 FNYEAQ. Trimming stripped 3 bases from V and 5 bases from J, with 13 bases between. The CDR3 is 14 residues long. CDR3 nucleotides: TGTGCCAGCAGCTTGGGGGGGCCGGGGGAGACCCAGTACTTC. This sequence encodes CASSLGGPGETQYF.

V is TRBV7-8 and J is TRBJ2-7; 7 positions agree with TRBD2. Germline lookup yields CDR1 SGHVS and CDR2 FQNEAQ. There are 14 residues in the CDR3. J gave up 5 bases and V 0 bases, and 4 bases lay outside the gene matches. CDR3 region: CASSLARTSNEQYF. The CDR3 DNA sequence: TGTGCCAGCAGCTTAGCCCGGACTAGTAACGAGCAGTACTTC.

This chain links TRBV27 with TRBJ2-7, with 10 bases aligning to TRBD2. The CDR3 is made up of 15 amino acids. CDR1 MNHEY and CDR2 SMNVEV come from the germline V gene (reference sequence). V was pared by 2 bases and J by 3 bases, with 4 bases of the junction left unmatched. The chain's CDR3 is CASSLLAGESYEQYF. CDR3 coding DNA: TGTGCCAGCAGTTTACTAGCGGGGGAGAGCTACGAGCAGTACTTC.

This clone was counted only a few times. The V call is TRBV5-6, the J call TRBJ1-5, with D hard to call. The CDR3 totals 12 residues. Germline values: CDR1 SGHDT, CDR2 YYEEEE. Trimming stripped 2 bases from V and 7 bases from J, with 7 bases between. The CDR3 spells CASSFWKQPQHF. CDR3 DNA: TGTGCCAGCAGCTTTTGGAAGCAGCCCCAGCATTTT.

CDR3 sequence (DNA): TGTGCCAGTAGTCTAGGTCTGTCTTTAGGGGAAGCTTTCTTT. This codes for CASSLGLSLGEAFF. The genes are TRBV19 and TRBJ1-1; no firm D call. The CDR3 length is 14 residues. The V and J ends lost 5 bases and 8 bases respectively, with 18 bases between them. Germline CDR1 reads LNHDA; CDR2 reads SQIVND (reference sequence).

This clone is a singleton in its sample. The chain carries TRBV7-6 and TRBJ2-1; TRBD2 matches at 9 bases. With V trimmed by 6 bases and J by 1 base, 1 base remained unmatched. Germline assignment: CDR1 SGHVS and CDR2 FNYEAQ. This CDR3 comprises 14 residues. The CDR3 here is CASSSGRSYNEQFF. Here the CDR3 DNA reads TGTGCCAGCAGTAGCGGGAGATCCTACAATGAGCAGTTCTTC. Together with reference TRBV7-6 and TRBJ2-1, the CDR3 gives the full variable domain: GAGVSQSPRYKVTKRGQDVALRCDPISGHVSLYWYRQALGQGPEFLTYFNYEAQQDKSGLPNDRFSAERPEGSISTLTIQRTEQRDSAMYRCASSSGRSYNEQFFGPGTRLTVL.

The chain has TRBV6-5 and TRBJ2-7; 9 bases are a match to TRBD2. With 0 bases clipped from V and 5 bases from J, the junction kept 8 bases outside the gene matches. CDR1 is MNHEY, CDR2 SVGAGI, per germline. This CDR3 contains 16 residues. The CDR3 DNA follows: TGTGCCAGCAGTTACTCAGCGGGAGGCCCAACGAACGAGCAGTACTTC. This sequence encodes CASSYSAGGPTNEQYF.

V usage is TRBV29-1 and J usage is TRBJ1-1; 10 nucleotides match TRBD1. Germline lookup yields CDR1 SQVTM and CDR2 ANQGSEA. This CDR3 is built from 13 residues. Trimming at V came to 7 bases and at J to 2 bases, leaving 4 bases not matched to a gene. DNA of the CDR3: TGCAGCGCCATGACAGGGGGCAACACTGAAGCTTTCTTT. Amino acids: CSAMTGGNTEAFF.

The rearrangement links TRBV28 to TRBJ1-6; D uncertain. This CDR3 comprises 14 residues. The ends were cut back, 2 bases at V and 7 bases at J, with 9 bases in the middle. In germline, CDR1 is MDHEN, CDR2 SYDVKM. The CDR3 spells CASSLVGPNSPLHF. As DNA, the CDR3 is TGTGCCAGCAGTTTAGTAGGGCCAAATTCACCCCTCCACTTT.

The chain combines TRBV4-1 with TRBJ2-2, with TRBD1 as a possible D gene (5 bases). V lost 0 bases to trimming and J lost 7 bases, with 9 bases between them. The CDR3 totals 14 residues. Germline lookup yields CDR1 MGHRA and CDR2 YSYEKL. The CDR3 sequence is CASSQEGQRGELFF. CDR3 bases: TGCGCCAGCAGCCAAGAGGGGCAGCGCGGGGAGCTGTTTTTT.

This clone was recorded only once. J is TRBJ1-1 and V is TRBV27, with D perhaps matching TRBD1 (5 bases). With 8 bases removed from V and 5 bases from J, the gap between germline ends came to 27 bases. This CDR3 spans 17 amino acids. The germline V gene encodes CDR1 MNHEY and CDR2 SMNVEV (reference sequence). CDR3 protein: CASERTQIALAGTEAFF. In DNA form, the CDR3 reads TGTGCCAGCGAAAGGACACAGATCGCGCTGGCGGGGACTGAAGCTTTCTTT.

V and J are TRBV21-1 and TRBJ2-1; TRBD1, the D gene given by the table, was not confirmed from the DNA. TRBV21-1 is classified as a pseudogene. The CDR3 runs to 15 residues. The CDR3 nucleotides read TGTGCCAGCAGCGACCGGGACAGGAGAAACAATGAGCAGTTCTTC. Translated, it gives CASSDRDRRNNEQFF.

V gene TRBV4-3 combines with J gene TRBJ2-7, with 9 bases that match TRBD1. The CDR3 covers 15 residues. Germline CDR1 LGHNA, CDR2 YSLEER. J gave up 2 bases and V 2 bases, and 4 bases lay outside the gene matches. The DNA of the CDR3 is TGCGCCAGCAGCCAAACCGGGACAGGGACCTACGAGCAGTACTTC. Residues: CASSQTGTGTYEQYF.

The CDR3 protein is CASSTFFRTEAFF. The CDR3 DNA is TGTGCCAGCAGCACTTTCTTTAGGACTGAAGCTTTCTTT. The rearrangement joins TRBV11-2 to TRBJ1-1; D unresolved. Germline V gene data show CDR1 as SGHAT and CDR2 as FQNNGV. The V end was cut by 5 bases, the J end by 5 bases, with 12 bases between. CDR3 length: 13 residues.

The chain couples TRBV7-8 to TRBJ1-2, with 8 nucleotides matching TRBD1. The V segment lost 0 bases and the J segment 7 bases; nucleotides outside the gene matches: 7. The CDR3 runs 15 residues. CDR1 and CDR2 from the germline V gene are SGHVS and FQNEAQ. CDR3: CASSLARQGFGGYTF. The CDR3 DNA is TGTGCCAGCAGCTTAGCGAGACAGGGGTTCGGTGGCTACACCTTC.